The rows below give T cell receptor beta chains drawn from one sample of a study of shared clonotypes between healthy human individuals. Sequenced by immunoSEQ multiplex PCR; TCRdb stores in-frame clones only, minus some. This sample has some 1,600,000 clones, with 98% found just once. The sequencing input was naive CD4+ T cells sorted from blood. The receptors come from a man under 40 in good health. Each CDR3 is given without its conserved first and last residue.

cdr3_aa | v_call
ASSPYNSGNTIY | TRBV18
ARSSGYT | TRBV11-2
ASSPSTSGSSETQY | TRBV11-2
SVEFASASGRTDTQY | TRBV29-1
ASSLATGGSLPWTQETQY | TRBV27
ASSESGPVSSYNEQF | TRBV6-1
ASSVDGRVGDPPDTQY | TRBV9
ASSQKFGLAGGYEQY | TRBV14
ASRDRSYANTEAF | TRBV25-1
SVPQGSRYREQF | TRBV29-1
ASRSTGTEAF | TRBV28
ASSPRLAGIGTDTQY | TRBV11-2
ASRAGQSVDIQY | TRBV27
ASSPPNRGSNQPQH | TRBV18
AWSGENRDRSNTEAF | TRBV30
ASSSDRSYNEQF | TRBV5-4
AISTTSGSDEQY | TRBV10-3
ASTPSAQETQY | TRBV7-9
ASSTGINQPQH | TRBV27
ASSLGASGSYNEQF | TRBV5-1
ASSSWTGGVVDEQY | TRBV7-3
ASTLRDLIYEQY | TRBV6-1
ASSKAERAYEQY | TRBV5-1
ATSRDRETQY | TRBV15
ASTQLGSINEKLF | TRBV28
ATSVSMGGYT | TRBV15
ASSRIGPNNEQF | TRBV5-1
AWGPSGELF | TRBV30
ASSQDQAGGYSGNTIY | TRBV4-2
ASSYSTDRVFEQY | TRBV6-5
ASSFHPGQNTGELF | TRBV28
ASRAEVAKNIQY | TRBV5-4
ATSRGTGRSLGYT | TRBV15
ASSLVRPQAGELF | TRBV27
ASSGPGFYNQPQH | TRBV9
ASSLAAYNEQF | TRBV27
ASSSLGQPQH | TRBV28
ASSLVADTQY | TRBV5-1
ASSPDGSLYEQY | TRBV7-9
ASSSNPGSWPGAGELF | TRBV5-4
ASSQDEGSVARQY | TRBV4-2
ASSRREVSGNTIY | TRBV7-8
ASSRSLSMVAEANVLT | TRBV28
ASSPRTSGNTGELF | TRBV18
ASSTGLAGGLAYEQY | TRBV19
ASSFSGQETQY | TRBV5-1
ASILDRAYTEAF | TRBV2
ASSAIGGGEQY | TRBV9
ASKGGRNEKLF | TRBV2
ASSTSGGSYEQY | TRBV19
ASSLQASGRETQY | TRBV28
ASSPGQNYGYT | TRBV5-1
ASSLDAPGGTNEKLF | TRBV28
ASGRGLRETQY | TRBV6-1
ASSGGTYQETQY | TRBV2
ASSGGRQYSQY | TRBV10-1
ASSIRQTGPSTDTQY | TRBV19
ASSPRDSLNTGELF | TRBV18
ASSPVAGSRSGGEQY | TRBV18